The 23 T cell receptor beta chains given below trace back to one sample, sequenced in a study of lymphopenia after photon versus proton radiotherapy. Produced via immunoSEQ multiplex PCR; TCRdb's table is partial and in-frame only. The table includes 30,000 to 45,000 clones, 92% detected once. The sequencing used peripheral blood, collected from a patient treated with photon-based radiotherapy. Receptors originate from a man in his fifties or sixties with cholangiocarcinoma.

The V and J genes are TRBV18 and TRBJ2-1, with D perhaps given as TRBD1 or TRBD2 (5 bases each). The CDR3 loop spans 15 amino acids. CDR1 and CDR2 (germline): KGHSH, LQKENI. Between the trimmed V and J ends, which lost 6 bases and 2 bases, there was a span of 14 bases. CDR3 coding DNA: TGTGCCAGCTCCCCGAGACGGGGCGCCTACAATGAGCAGTTCTTC. This encodes CASSPRRGAYNEQFF.

The chain employs TRBV27 and TRBJ1-1; D gene unclear. The V gene's germline CDR1 is MNHEY and CDR2 SMNVEV (reference sequence). CDR3 length equals 13 residues. V shed 3 bases and J shed 5 bases, with 10 bases lying between them. CDR3 nucleotides: TGTGCCAGCAGTTTGGGGAGGTGGACTGAAGCTTTCTTT. Its translation is CASSLGRWTEAFF.

V gene TRBV11-2 combines with J gene TRBJ2-3, with 8 nucleotides matching TRBD1. In germline, CDR1 is SGHAT, CDR2 FQNNGV. This CDR3 contains 15 residues. The V gene end was trimmed by 7 bases and the J gene end by 5 bases; junction bases not matched to a gene: 11. Here the CDR3 DNA reads TGTGCCAGCACCAGGACAGGGAGCATTAAAGATACGCAGTATTTT. As protein: CASTRTGSIKDTQYF.

The J gene is TRBJ2-2, the V gene TRBV5-1; no definite D call. The germline V gene has CDR1 SGHRS and CDR2 YFSETQ. Between the trimmed V and J ends, which lost 2 bases and 4 bases, there was a span of 9 bases. This CDR3 has 14 amino acids. The CDR3 nucleotides are TGCGCCAGCAGCTTCGGTCCCCCCACCGGGGAGCTGTTTTTT. It translates to CASSFGPPTGELFF.

The rearrangement joins TRBV5-6 to TRBJ2-1; tentative D call: TRBD1 (5 bases). Trimming cost V 1 base and J 7 bases, with 6 bases left between them. This CDR3 has 12 amino acids. Germline CDR1 is SGHDT and CDR2 is YYEEEE. The CDR3 nucleotides are TGTGCCAGCAGCTTGAGGACAAATGAGCAGTTCTTC. This translates into CASSLRTNEQFF.

The J gene is TRBJ2-1, the V gene TRBV10-3; D unresolved. The CDR3 is made up of 12 amino acids. CDR1 ENHRY and CDR2 SYGVKD come from the germline V gene. The V gene lost 8 bases and the J gene lost 5 bases, with 10 bases spanning the gap. CDR3 nucleotides: TGTGCCATCGCCCAGTTACACAATGAGCAGTTCTTC. Protein sequence: CAIAQLHNEQFF.

This clone has a single count. The chain combines TRBV28 with TRBJ2-7; 9 positions agree with TRBD2. V gave up 5 bases and J gave up 1 base; unmatched junction bases: 9. CDR3 length: 16 residues. CDR1 is MDHEN and CDR2 is SYDVKM in the germline V gene. CDR3 loop: CASSPASGGISYEQYF. As DNA, the CDR3 is TGTGCCAGCAGTCCCGCCAGCGGGGGGATTTCCTACGAGCAGTACTTC.

The genes are TRBV5-4 and TRBJ2-6, with D possibly TRBD1 on 5 matching bases. This CDR3 comprises 18 residues. CDR1 is SGHNT and CDR2 is YYREEE in the germline V gene (reference sequence). V dropped 4 bases and J dropped 1 base, with 18 bases sitting between them. CDR3: CASSHTTASESGANVLTF. CDR3 sequence (DNA): TGTGCCAGCAGCCATACGACAGCCTCGGAATCTGGGGCCAACGTCCTGACTTTC.

CDR3 sequence: CSVREVEGQPQHF. Written as DNA, the CDR3 is TGCAGCGTTCGTGAAGTAGAGGGACAGCCCCAGCATTTT. This chain joins TRBV29-1 and TRBJ1-5; D uncertain. The length of the CDR3 is 13 residues. V was cut by 5 bases and J by 7 bases, with 15 bases left in between. Germline V gene lookup returns CDR1 SQVTM and CDR2 ANQGSEA.

The table lists this clone with a count of one. This rearrangement joins TRBV6-6 to TRBJ2-3, with D perhaps matching TRBD2 (6 bases). CDR1 and CDR2 (germline): MNHNY, SVGAGI (reference sequence). V was trimmed by 4 bases and J by 8 bases, leaving 19 bases between them. The CDR3 extends over 15 amino acids. The CDR3 sequence is CASSSGTEGLGTQYF. The CDR3 bases are TGTGCCAGCAGTTCCGGGACTGAGGGTCTTGGTACGCAGTATTTT.

The V call is TRBV5-1, the J call TRBJ2-3, with 8 bases fitting TRBD2. J lost 4 bases, V lost 6 bases, and 13 bases had no gene match. This CDR3 has 16 amino acids. Germline lookup yields CDR1 SGHRS and CDR2 YFSETQ. The CDR3 here is CASTLIVAGWADTQYF. Written as DNA, the CDR3 is TGCGCCAGCACCCTGATAGTAGCGGGATGGGCAGATACGCAGTATTTT.

The CDR3 loop is CASSEGLDKNIQYF. CDR3 coding DNA: TGTGCCAGCAGTGAGGGACTAGATAAAAACATTCAGTACTTC. The rearrangement joins TRBV2 to TRBJ2-4, with 8 bases identical to TRBD2. After removal of 3 bases from V and 4 bases from J, the junction contained 2 bases not matched to a gene. CDR3 size: 14 residues. Per the germline V gene, CDR1 is SNHLY and CDR2 is FYNNEI.

The rearrangement uses TRBV6-1 and TRBJ2-6; D ambiguous. Germline CDR1 and CDR2: MNHNS and SASEGT. This CDR3 is built from 15 residues. V shed 5 bases and J shed 0 bases, with 8 bases lying between them. CDR3 DNA sequence: TGTGCCAGCAGTTCTATCTACTCTGGGGCCAACGTCCTGACTTTC. It specifies CASSSIYSGANVLTF.

V and J are TRBV7-2 and TRBJ2-2; 7 bases match TRBD2. V shed 3 bases, J shed 8 bases, and the junction held 9 bases outside the gene matches. CDR3 size: 15 residues. Germline assignment: CDR1 SGHTA and CDR2 FQGNSA. In DNA, the CDR3 is TGTGCCAGCAGCTTTAGCGGGCCTATCAAGGGGGAGCTGTTTTTT. This translates into CASSFSGPIKGELFF.

The chain has TRBV6-5 and TRBJ1-5; D remains ambiguous. There are 15 residues in the CDR3. The V end was cut by 0 bases, the J end by 2 bases, with 8 bases between. CDR1 is MNHEY, CDR2 SVGAGI, per germline. CDR3 sequence (DNA): TGTGCCAGCAGTTACTCGGCAGGTGGCAATCAGCCCCAGCATTTT. It encodes CASSYSAGGNQPQHF.

The chain is built from TRBV10-2 and TRBJ2-3; no reliable D call. This CDR3 has 10 amino acids. V lost 2 bases and J 6 bases, leaving 0 bases between the germline ends. The germline V gene encodes CDR1 WSHSY and CDR2 SAAADI. CDR3 nucleotide sequence: TGCGCCAGCAGTGAGGATACGCAGTATTTT. This codes for CASSEDTQYF.

The chain is built from TRBV6-6 and TRBJ1-1, with TRBD1 matching 8 bases. Trimming took 5 bases from V and 6 from J; bases not matched to a gene: 2. Per germline, CDR1 MNHNY and CDR2 SVGAGI (reference sequence). This CDR3 has 12 amino acids. In nucleotides, the CDR3 is TGTGCCAGCAGTCAACAGGGGGCTGAAGCTTTCTTT. Translation gives CASSQQGAEAFF.

This clone was counted once. V and J are TRBV5-1 and TRBJ2-3; 12 nucleotides agree with TRBD2. CDR1 and CDR2 from the germline V gene are SGHRS and YFSETQ. The CDR3 sequence is 21 residues long. V was pared by 0 bases and J by 0 bases, with 14 bases of the junction left unmatched. The CDR3 loop reads CASSLALLAGGSFPSTDTQYF. CDR3 nucleotides: TGCGCCAGCAGCTTGGCCTTACTAGCGGGGGGATCTTTTCCTAGCACAGATACGCAGTATTTT.

The V gene is TRBV9, the J gene TRBJ1-2; D might be TRBD1 (5 bases). CDR3 length: 16 residues. Germline V gene sequence: CDR1 SGDLS, CDR2 YYNGEE. The V end lost 4 bases, the J end lost 7 bases, and 23 bases lay between the germline ends. The CDR3 nucleotides are TGTGCCAGCAGCCCAGAAGTAGGGGCGGCGTGGGGTGGCTACACCTTC. This encodes CASSPEVGAAWGGYTF. Full variable domain (rest looked up from reference TRBV9 and TRBJ1-2): DSGVTQTPKHLITATGQRVTLRCSPRSGDLSVYWYQQSLDQGLQFLIQYYNGEERAKGNILERFSAQQFPDLHSELNLSSLELGDSALYFCASSPEVGAAWGGYTFGSGTRLTVV.

The chain uses TRBV7-8 and TRBJ2-7; D may match TRBD1 or TRBD2 (6 bases each). Germline V gene lookup returns CDR1 SGHVS and CDR2 FQNEAQ. This CDR3 has 16 amino acids. Between the trimmed V and J ends, which lost 4 bases and 1 base, there was a span of 17 bases. The CDR3 is CASSSPGGGRSYEQYF. CDR3 DNA: TGTGCCAGCAGCTCCCCGGGTGGGGGGCGATCCTACGAGCAGTACTTC. The complete variable domain, with remaining parts taken from reference TRBV7-8 and TRBJ2-7, reads GAGVSQSPRYKVAKRGQDVALRCDPISGHVSLFWYQQALGQGPEFLTYFQNEAQLDKSGLPSDRFFAERPEGSVSTLKIQRTQQEDSAVYLCASSSPGGGRSYEQYFGPGTRLTVT.

The chain links TRBV5-1 to TRBJ2-7, with TRBD1 identical over 12 bases. J gave up 7 bases and V 4 bases, and 9 bases lay outside the gene matches. Germline CDR1 is SGHRS and CDR2 is YFSETQ. The CDR3 is made up of 15 amino acids. CDR3 in amino acids: CASSKGTGGMWEQYF. As DNA, the CDR3 is TGCGCCAGCAGCAAGGGGACAGGGGGCATGTGGGAGCAGTACTTC.

This rearrangement joins TRBV2 to TRBJ1-6, with a possible D match to TRBD1 (5 bases). V shed 6 bases and J shed 7 bases, with 16 bases lying between them. The CDR3 consists of 15 residues. Germline V gives CDR1 SNHLY, CDR2 FYNNEI. CDR3 protein: CASRTFWGGNSPLHF. CDR3 nucleotides: TGTGCCAGCAGAACGTTCTGGGGGGGAAATTCACCCCTCCACTTT. The full variable domain, with the rest looked up from reference TRBV2 and TRBJ1-6, is EPEVTQTPSHQVTQMGQEVILRCVPISNHLYFYWYRQILGQKVEFLVSFYNNEISEKSEIFDDQFSVERPDGSNFTLKIRSTKLEDSAMYFCASRTFWGGNSPLHFGNGTRLTVT.

This clone was picked up a small number of times. J is TRBJ1-1 and V is TRBV18; D is undetermined. This CDR3 is 15 amino acids long. Trimming removed 0 bases at V and 1 base at J, with 9 bases between. Germline V gives CDR1 KGHSH, CDR2 LQKENI. CDR3 amino acids: CASSPPNLQNTEAFF. CDR3 coding DNA: TGTGCCAGCTCACCACCAAACCTACAGAACACTGAAGCTTTCTTT.